The 17 T cell receptor beta chains listed next were all sequenced from one sample in a study of response to subunit inactivated influenza vaccine. TCRdb called the RT-PCR reads again in MiXCR, with one record for every CDR3 protein. The table records 500,000 to 600,000 distinct CDR3 sequences, roughly 8.2% of them present only once. This specimen consisted of PBMCs from blood, obtained roughly 24 months after vaccination. The receptors originated from a man between 50 and 69 years old who received an inactivated influenza vaccine.

This clonotype was observed a handful of times. The chain couples TRBV29-1 to TRBJ2-2, with no clear D. This CDR3 comprises 11 residues. The V end was cut by 5 bases, the J end by 7 bases, with 8 bases between. Germline lookup yields CDR1 SQVTM and CDR2 ANQGSEA. The CDR3 bases are TGCAGCGTTTGGAGCAGCGGGGAGCTGTTTTTT. It is translated as CSVWSSGELFF.

This clonotype was observed many times. This chain links TRBV4-3 with TRBJ1-1; D is ambiguous. Germline V lookup: CDR1 LGHNA, CDR2 YSLEER. The V end was cut by 0 bases, the J end by 1 base, with 9 bases between. This CDR3 comprises 15 residues. The CDR3 DNA is TGCGCCAGCAGCCAAGATGTCAGATCGAACACTGAAGCTTTCTTT. It yields the protein CASSQDVRSNTEAFF.

This clonotype was seen repeatedly, ten times or more. This rearrangement joins TRBV12-3 or TRBV12-4 to TRBJ1-5, with D tentatively TRBD1 (5 bases). The V gene lost 6 bases and the J gene lost 4 bases, with 13 bases spanning the gap. The CDR3 has 14 residues. The CDR3 DNA is TGTGCCAGCAGCGTTGGGGGTGGAAATCAGCCCCAGCATTTT. Protein: CASSVGGGNQPQHF.

The chain joins TRBV6-5 to TRBJ2-1, with D maybe TRBD1 (5 bases). Germline-derived CDR1 and CDR2 are MNHEY and SVGAGI. The CDR3 consists of 16 residues. Trimming took off 2 bases at V and 4 bases at J, with 15 bases between the two ends. The CDR3 is CASSYDSPLDYNEQFF. Here the CDR3 DNA reads TGTGCCAGCAGTTACGACAGCCCTCTAGATTACAATGAGCAGTTCTTC.

This clonotype was seen many times. The CDR3 reads CSVEDTYRKGRRDYGYTF. Here the CDR3 DNA reads TGCAGCGTTGAAGATACTTATCGTAAGGGGCGCAGGGACTATGGCTACACCTTC. The gene calls are TRBV29-1 and TRBJ1-2, with D possibly being TRBD1 (5 bases). Germline V gene sequence: CDR1 SQVTM, CDR2 ANQGSEA. V lost 0 bases, J lost 3 bases, and 23 bases lay in between. This CDR3 is 18 amino acids long.

The chain couples TRBV12-3 or TRBV12-4 to TRBJ1-3; D may be TRBD1 (5 bases). This CDR3 contains 16 residues. V was clipped by 2 bases and J by 4 bases, with 15 bases between them. The CDR3 spells CASSLNRGRRGNTIYF. In nucleotides, the CDR3 is TGTGCCAGCAGTTTAAATAGGGGCAGAAGGGGAAACACCATATATTTT.

In its sample, this clonotype was seen a few times. The V gene is TRBV6-5, the J gene TRBJ2-5; D not resolved. V was trimmed by 1 base and J by 0 bases, leaving 6 bases between them. The CDR3 contains 14 residues. Germline assignment: CDR1 MNHEY and CDR2 SVGAGI. This chain's CDR3 is CASSYFGDQETQYF. The CDR3 DNA sequence: TGTGCCAGCAGTTACTTTGGGGACCAAGAGACCCAGTACTTC.

In its sample, this clonotype was seen many times. V gene TRBV18 combines with J gene TRBJ2-1; 11 bases agree with TRBD2. The CDR3 spans 21 residues. Trimming cost V 7 bases and J 5 bases; bases outside gene matches: 25. Germline V gives CDR1 KGHSH, CDR2 LQKENI. The CDR3: CASLGQQTGLAAPATNNEQFF. In DNA form, the CDR3 reads TGTGCCAGCTTGGGACAGCAAACGGGACTAGCGGCCCCCGCTACGAACAATGAGCAGTTCTTC.

Comment on this clonotype: A much larger clone differs by one base, so this may be a read error. The rearrangement links TRBV14 to TRBJ2-7, with D perhaps matching TRBD2 (5 bases). Germline loops: CDR1 SGHDN, CDR2 FVKESK. CDR3 length: 13 amino acids. Trimming took 4 bases from V and 7 from J, leaving 14 bases between them. CDR3 region: CASSPNGDGEQYF. The CDR3 coding sequence is TGTGCCAGCAGCCCGAACGGGGATGGGGAGCAGTACTTC.

In this sample, this clonotype turned up a few times. The chain recombines TRBV7-2 with TRBJ2-7, with TRBD2 as a possible D gene (7 bases). Germline V CDR1 and CDR2: SGHTA, FQGNSA. The CDR3 spans 15 residues. V lost 7 bases and J 1 base, leaving 17 bases between the germline ends. The CDR3 is CASTPPGGASYEQYF. DNA for the CDR3: TGTGCCAGCACGCCCCCGGGGGGCGCTTCCTACGAGCAGTACTTC.

The chain is built from TRBV29-1 and TRBJ2-7; either TRBD1 or TRBD2 may supply D (6 bases each). V gave up 0 bases and J gave up 1 base, with 10 bases separating them. The CDR3 consists of 14 residues. In germline, CDR1 is SQVTM, CDR2 ANQGSEA. Here the CDR3 reads CSVEDIGGSYEQYF. In DNA form, the CDR3 reads TGCAGCGTTGAAGACATAGGGGGGTCCTACGAGCAGTACTTC.

This clonotype was counted ten times or more. The chain has TRBV5-1 and TRBJ1-2, with D possibly being TRBD1 (6 bases). The CDR3 covers 14 residues. With 3 bases removed from V and 2 bases from J, the gap between germline ends came to 11 bases. The germline V gene has CDR1 SGHRS and CDR2 YFSETQ. CDR3 sequence (DNA): TGCGCCAGCAGCTACTCGGACAGAAACTATGGCTACACCTTC. The encoded protein is CASSYSDRNYGYTF.

This clonotype was seen ten or more times. This chain connects TRBV29-1 to TRBJ1-1; D gene ambiguous. This CDR3 has 12 amino acids. The V end was cut by 5 bases, the J end by 6 bases, with 13 bases between. Germline-derived CDR1 and CDR2 are SQVTM and ANQGSEA. CDR3: CSVQKQASEAFF. CDR3 nucleotides: TGCAGCGTTCAAAAACAAGCGTCTGAAGCTTTCTTT.

This clonotype was seen repeatedly, ten times or more. The chain uses TRBV6-1 and TRBJ1-5; D gene ambiguous. The germline V gene has CDR1 MNHNS and CDR2 SASEGT. The CDR3 is made up of 14 amino acids. Trimming cost V 5 bases and J 1 base, with 9 bases left between them. CDR3 sequence (DNA): TGTGCCAGCAGTCCTACGACCAGCAATCAGCCCCAGCATTTT. This translates into CASSPTTSNQPQHF.

At least ten counts were recorded for this clonotype. The chain is built from TRBV2 and TRBJ1-5; D remains ambiguous. CDR3 length equals 15 residues. The V and J ends lost 4 bases and 0 bases respectively, with 10 bases between them. Germline V gives CDR1 SNHLY, CDR2 FYNNEI. The CDR3 DNA reads as TGTGCCAGCAGTGGAGCGTTATATAGCAATCAGCCCCAGCATTTT. Translating it yields CASSGALYSNQPQHF.

There are a few counts of this clonotype. The CDR3 coding sequence is TGTGCCATCATGAGGGATGGCACCGGGGAGCTGTTTTTT. Its translation is CAIMRDGTGELFF. V gene TRBV10-3 combines with J gene TRBJ2-2, with D possibly matching TRBD2 (5 bases). The CDR3 sequence is 13 residues long. Germline CDR1 is ENHRY and CDR2 is SYGVKD. V lost 7 bases to trimming and J lost 4 bases, with 10 bases between them.

This clonotype has ten or more counts. This chain connects TRBV2 to TRBJ1-5; the D is unclear. Trimming took off 5 bases at V and 3 bases at J, with 8 bases between the two ends. CDR1 is SNHLY and CDR2 is FYNNEI in the germline V gene. The CDR3 is made up of 13 amino acids. The CDR3 reads CASSLYFNQPQHF. The CDR3 DNA reads TGTGCCAGCAGTTTGTACTTCAATCAGCCCCAGCATTTT.